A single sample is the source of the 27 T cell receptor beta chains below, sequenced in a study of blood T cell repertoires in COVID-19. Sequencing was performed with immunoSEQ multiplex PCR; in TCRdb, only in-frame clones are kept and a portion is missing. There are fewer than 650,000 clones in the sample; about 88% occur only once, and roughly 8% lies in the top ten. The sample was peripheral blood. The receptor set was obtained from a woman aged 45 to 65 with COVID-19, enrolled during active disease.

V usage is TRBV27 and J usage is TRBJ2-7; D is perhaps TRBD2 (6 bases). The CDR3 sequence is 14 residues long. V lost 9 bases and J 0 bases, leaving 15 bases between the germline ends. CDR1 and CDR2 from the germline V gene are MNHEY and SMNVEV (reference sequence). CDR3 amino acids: CASGTARYSYEQYF. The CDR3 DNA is TGTGCCAGTGGGACTGCTCGGTACTCCTACGAGCAGTACTTC.

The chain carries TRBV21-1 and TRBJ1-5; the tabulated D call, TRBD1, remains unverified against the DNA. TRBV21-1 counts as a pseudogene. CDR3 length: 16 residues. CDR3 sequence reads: CASSRSGFYSNQPQHF. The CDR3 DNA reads TGTGCCAGCAGCAGGTCAGGCTTTTATAGCAATCAGCCCCAGCATTTT.

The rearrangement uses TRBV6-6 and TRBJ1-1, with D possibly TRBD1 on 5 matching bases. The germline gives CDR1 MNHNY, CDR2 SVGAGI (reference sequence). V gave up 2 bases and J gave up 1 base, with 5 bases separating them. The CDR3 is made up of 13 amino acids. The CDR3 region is CASSYDRNTEAFF. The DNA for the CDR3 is TGTGCCAGCAGTTACGACAGGAACACTGAAGCTTTCTTT.

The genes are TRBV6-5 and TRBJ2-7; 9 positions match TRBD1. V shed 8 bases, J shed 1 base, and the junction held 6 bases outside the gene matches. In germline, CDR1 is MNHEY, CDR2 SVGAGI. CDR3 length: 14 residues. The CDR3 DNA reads TGTGCCAGCTCTCCGGGACAGGGTTCCTACGAGCAGTACTTC. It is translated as CASSPGQGSYEQYF.

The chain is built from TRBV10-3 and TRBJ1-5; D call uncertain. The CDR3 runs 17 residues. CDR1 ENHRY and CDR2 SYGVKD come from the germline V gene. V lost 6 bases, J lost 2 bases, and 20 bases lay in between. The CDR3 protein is CAISGRDSLQGNQPQHF. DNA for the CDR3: TGTGCCATCAGCGGCCGGGATTCGCTTCAGGGCAATCAGCCCCAGCATTTT.

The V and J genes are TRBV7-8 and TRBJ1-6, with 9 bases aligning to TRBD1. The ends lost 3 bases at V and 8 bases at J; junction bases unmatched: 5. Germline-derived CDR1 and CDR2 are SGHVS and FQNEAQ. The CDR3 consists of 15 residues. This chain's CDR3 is CASSFRDRDYSPLHF. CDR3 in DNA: TGTGCCAGCAGCTTCCGGGACAGGGACTATTCACCCCTCCACTTT.

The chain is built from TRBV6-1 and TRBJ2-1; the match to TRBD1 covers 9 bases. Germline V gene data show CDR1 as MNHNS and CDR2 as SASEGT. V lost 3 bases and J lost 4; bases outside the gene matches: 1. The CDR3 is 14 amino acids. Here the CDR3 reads CASSDGTGYNEQFF. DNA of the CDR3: TGTGCCAGCAGTGACGGGACAGGGTACAATGAGCAGTTCTTC.

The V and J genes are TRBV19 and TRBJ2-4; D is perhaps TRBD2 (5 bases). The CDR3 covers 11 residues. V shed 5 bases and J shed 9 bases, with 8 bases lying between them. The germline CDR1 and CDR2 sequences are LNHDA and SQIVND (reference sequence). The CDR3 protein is CASSEGGIQYF. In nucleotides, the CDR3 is TGTGCCAGTAGTGAGGGTGGCATTCAGTACTTC.

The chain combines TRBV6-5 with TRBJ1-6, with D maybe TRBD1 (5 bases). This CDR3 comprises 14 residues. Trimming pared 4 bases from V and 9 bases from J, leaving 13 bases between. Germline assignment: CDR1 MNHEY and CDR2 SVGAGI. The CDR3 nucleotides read TGTGCCAGCAGTTCCGGGACGGGGGGTTCACCCCTCCACTTT. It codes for CASSSGTGGSPLHF.

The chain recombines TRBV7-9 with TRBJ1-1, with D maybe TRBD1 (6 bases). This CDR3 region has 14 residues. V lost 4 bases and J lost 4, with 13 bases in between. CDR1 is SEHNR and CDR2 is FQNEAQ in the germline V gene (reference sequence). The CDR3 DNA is TGTGCCAGCAGCTCGGCAGGGGCGGTCACTGAAGCTTTCTTT. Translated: CASSSAGAVTEAFF.

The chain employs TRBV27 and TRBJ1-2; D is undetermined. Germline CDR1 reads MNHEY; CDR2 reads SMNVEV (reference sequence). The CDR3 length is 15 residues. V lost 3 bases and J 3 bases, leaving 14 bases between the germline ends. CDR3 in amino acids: CASSFAGPSYYGYTF. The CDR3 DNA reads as TGTGCCAGCAGTTTCGCTGGGCCATCTTACTATGGCTACACCTTC.

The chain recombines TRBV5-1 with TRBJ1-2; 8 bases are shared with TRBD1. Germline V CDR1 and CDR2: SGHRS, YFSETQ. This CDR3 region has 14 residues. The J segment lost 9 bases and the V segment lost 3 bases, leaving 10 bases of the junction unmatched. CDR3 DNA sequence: TGCGCCAGCAGCTGGACTGACAGGGGAGGAAGCTACACCTTC. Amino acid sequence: CASSWTDRGGSYTF.

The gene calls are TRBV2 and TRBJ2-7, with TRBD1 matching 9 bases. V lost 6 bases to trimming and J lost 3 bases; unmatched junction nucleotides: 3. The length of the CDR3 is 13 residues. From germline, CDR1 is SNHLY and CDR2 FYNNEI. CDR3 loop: CASSPTGGYEQYF. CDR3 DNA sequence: TGTGCCAGCAGCCCGACAGGGGGCTACGAGCAGTACTTC.

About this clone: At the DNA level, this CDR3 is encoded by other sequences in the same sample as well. CDR3 region: CASSLDQGRDGYTF. In DNA form, the CDR3 reads TGCGCCAGCAGCTTAGATCAGGGGCGGGATGGCTACACCTTC. V and J are TRBV5-1 and TRBJ1-2; weak D call: TRBD1 (6 bases). The V end lost 2 bases, the J end lost 6 bases, and 14 bases lay between the germline ends. The germline gives CDR1 SGHRS, CDR2 YFSETQ. The CDR3 has 14 residues.

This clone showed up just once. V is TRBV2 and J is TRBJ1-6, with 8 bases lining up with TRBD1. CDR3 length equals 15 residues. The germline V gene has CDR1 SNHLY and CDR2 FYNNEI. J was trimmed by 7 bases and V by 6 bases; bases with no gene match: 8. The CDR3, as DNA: TGTGCCAGCAGCGAAAACAGGGGGTGGAATTCACCCCTCCACTTT. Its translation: CASSENRGWNSPLHF.

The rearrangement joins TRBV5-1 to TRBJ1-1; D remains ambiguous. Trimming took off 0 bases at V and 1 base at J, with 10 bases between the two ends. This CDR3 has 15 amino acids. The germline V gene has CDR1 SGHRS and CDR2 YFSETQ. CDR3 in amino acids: CASSLEPGSNTEAFF. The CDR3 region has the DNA TGCGCCAGCAGCTTGGAACCGGGGTCGAACACTGAAGCTTTCTTT.

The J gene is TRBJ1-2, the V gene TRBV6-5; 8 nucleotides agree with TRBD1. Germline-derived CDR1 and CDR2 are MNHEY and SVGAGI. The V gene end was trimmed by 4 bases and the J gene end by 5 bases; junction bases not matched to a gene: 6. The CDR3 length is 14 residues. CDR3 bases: TGTGCCAGCAGTTCCGTGGACAGGGTTTATGGCTACACCTTC. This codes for CASSSVDRVYGYTF.

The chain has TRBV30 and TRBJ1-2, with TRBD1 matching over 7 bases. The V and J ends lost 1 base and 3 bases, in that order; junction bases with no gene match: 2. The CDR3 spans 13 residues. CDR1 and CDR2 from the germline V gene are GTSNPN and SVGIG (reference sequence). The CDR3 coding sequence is TGTGCCTGGAGTGCAGACAGGGACTATGGCTACACCTTC. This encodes CAWSADRDYGYTF.

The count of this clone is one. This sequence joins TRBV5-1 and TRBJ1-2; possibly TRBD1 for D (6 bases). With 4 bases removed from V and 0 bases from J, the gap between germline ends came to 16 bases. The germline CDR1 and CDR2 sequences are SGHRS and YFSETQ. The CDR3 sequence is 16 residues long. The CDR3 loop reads CASSGVGDKSNYGYTF. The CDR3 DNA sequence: TGCGCCAGCAGCGGTGTTGGGGACAAATCTAACTATGGCTACACCTTC.

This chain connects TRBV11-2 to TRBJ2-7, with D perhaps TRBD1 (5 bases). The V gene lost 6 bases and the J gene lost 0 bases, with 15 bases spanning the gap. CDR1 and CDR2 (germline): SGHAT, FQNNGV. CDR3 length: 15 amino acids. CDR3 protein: CASSSTGSSSYEQYF. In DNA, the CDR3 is TGTGCCAGCAGTTCTACAGGATCGAGCTCCTACGAGCAGTACTTC. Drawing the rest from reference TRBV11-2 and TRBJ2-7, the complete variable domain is EAGVAQSPRYKIIEKRQSVAFWCNPISGHATLYWYQQILGQGPKLLIQFQNNGVVDDSQLPKDRFSAERLKGVDSTLKIQPAKLEDSAVYLCASSSTGSSSYEQYFGPGTRLTVT.

CDR3 DNA sequence: TGTGCCACCAGTGATTTACGGCAGGGTCTGACCGGGGAGCTGTTTTTT. Encoded protein: CATSDLRQGLTGELFF. This chain links TRBV24-1 with TRBJ2-2, with D possibly TRBD1 on 5 matching bases. This CDR3 is built from 16 residues. Germline CDR1 reads KGHDR; CDR2 reads SFDVKD. The V end lost 1 base, the J end lost 5 bases, and 13 bases lay between the germline ends.

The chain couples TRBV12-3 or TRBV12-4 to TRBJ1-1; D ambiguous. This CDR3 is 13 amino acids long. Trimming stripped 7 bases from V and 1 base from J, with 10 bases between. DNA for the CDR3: TGTGCCAGCACCCTAGGAAGGAACACTGAAGCTTTCTTT. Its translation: CASTLGRNTEAFF.

CDR3 sequence: CAWSSTGYNSPLHF. CDR3 nucleotides: TGTGCCTGGAGCTCAACAGGGTACAATTCACCCCTCCACTTT. This chain joins TRBV30 and TRBJ1-6, with a tentative D call TRBD1 (6 bases). Trimming stripped 3 bases from V and 7 bases from J, with 13 bases between. The CDR3 spans 14 residues. Germline V CDR1 and CDR2: GTSNPN, SVGIG (reference sequence).

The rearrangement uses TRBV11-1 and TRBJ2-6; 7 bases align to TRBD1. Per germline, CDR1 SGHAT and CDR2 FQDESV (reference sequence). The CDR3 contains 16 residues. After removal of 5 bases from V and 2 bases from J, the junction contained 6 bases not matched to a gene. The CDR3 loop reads CASSKQGLAGANVLTF. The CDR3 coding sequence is TGTGCCAGCAGCAAACAGGGGTTAGCTGGGGCCAACGTCCTGACTTTC.

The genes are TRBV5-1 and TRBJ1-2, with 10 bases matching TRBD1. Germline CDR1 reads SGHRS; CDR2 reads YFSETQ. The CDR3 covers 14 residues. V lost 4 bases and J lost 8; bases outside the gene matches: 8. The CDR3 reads CASSATGGGEGYTF. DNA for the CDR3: TGCGCCAGCAGCGCGACAGGGGGCGGGGAAGGCTACACCTTC.

As DNA, the CDR3 is TGTGCCTGGGGCAAAGGGACAGGGGTATATTCCTCTGGAAACACCATATATTTT. Its protein is CAWGKGTGVYSSGNTIYF. V usage is TRBV30 and J usage is TRBJ1-3; 10 bases agree with TRBD1. Germline CDR1 and CDR2: GTSNPN and SVGIG (reference sequence). With V trimmed by 5 bases and J by 0 bases, 13 bases remained unmatched. This CDR3 spans 18 amino acids. Combining the CDR3 with reference TRBV30 and TRBJ1-3 gives the whole variable domain SQTIHQWPATLVQPVGSPLSLECTVEGTSNPNLYWYRQAAGRGLQLLFYSVGIGQISSEVPQNLSASRPQDRQFILSSKKLLLSDSGFYLCAWGKGTGVYSSGNTIYFGEGSWLTVV.

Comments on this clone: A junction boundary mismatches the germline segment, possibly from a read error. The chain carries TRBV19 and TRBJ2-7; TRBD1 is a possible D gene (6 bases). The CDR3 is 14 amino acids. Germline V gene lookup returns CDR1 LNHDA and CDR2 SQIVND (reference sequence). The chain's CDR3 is CASSLDRSGYEQYF. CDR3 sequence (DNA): TGTGCCAGTAGTTTAGACAGGTCTGGCTACGAGCAGTACTTC.